This T cell receptor (beta chain) derives from a study of radiation and T cells in renal cell carcinoma. The study, taken as a whole, reports: From baseline, blood top tumor clonotypes peaked at 2 weeks post-radiation. No pretreatment tumor biopsies were available for baseline clonotypes.

This clone was observed a few times. The antigen is undetermined. Sequencing was performed with immunoSEQ multiplex PCR; in TCRdb, only in-frame clones are kept and a portion is missing. This sample yields over 85,000 clones, of which 65% to 85% are seen a single time; 5% to 8% belongs to the top ten. This CDR3 comprises 16 residues. Germline V gene sequence: CDR1 SGHDT, CDR2 YYEEEE. V was clipped by 4 bases and J by 3 bases; unmatched bases: 10. Time point here: baseline pretreatment blood. Indicated treatment: 15 Gy SBRT to primary tumor, nephrectomy 4 weeks later. After SBRT, blood was collected at 2 and 4 weeks, plus baseline. This renal cell carcinoma was of the clear cell type.

V usage is TRBV5-6 and J usage is TRBJ1-3, with 7 positions matching TRBD1. The TCR was taken from a man aged 55 to 70 with renal cell carcinoma. This specimen consisted of blood, obtained from a patient whose treatment included radiotherapy and nephrectomy. This CDR3 is CASSRPDRAGGNTIYF. The CDR3 region has the DNA TGTGCCAGCAGCCGCCCTGACAGGGCAGGTGGAAACACCATATATTTT.